Following are 23 T cell receptor beta chains from one sample sequenced in a study of blood T cells in healthy people across ages. Using a J-beta primer mix together with a sample-barcoded 5' primer, a second PCR was run for about 6 to 12 cycles. TCRdb re-called the 5' RACE reads with MiXCR, one entry per CDR3 protein. This table holds hundreds of thousands of distinct CDR3 sequences, roughly 41% found once. Sequenced: blood. The receptors come from a man at least 80 years old in good health.

The V gene is TRBV21-1, the J gene TRBJ2-5; TRBD1, the D gene given by the table, was not confirmed from the DNA. The J call could be wrong; TRBJ2-7 is a better fit for the DNA end. TRBV21-1 is listed as a pseudogene. The CDR3 loop spans 15 amino acids. The CDR3 DNA sequence: TGTCCCAGCAGCAAGCTCGGACAGCCTTGGGGCGAGCAGTACTTC. Protein: CPSSKLGQPWGEQYF.

This clonotype was observed a handful of times. The rearrangement links TRBV19 to TRBJ2-1; 7 nucleotides line up with TRBD1. The DNA end lines up better with TRBJ2-7; the J call may be wrong. This CDR3 is built from 13 residues. CDR1 is LNHDA, CDR2 SQIVND, per germline (reference sequence). Written as DNA, the CDR3 is TGTGCCAGTAGTACCCAGGGGGAGTACGAGCAGTACTTC. This sequence encodes CASSTQGEYEQYF.

DNA of the CDR3: TGTGCCAGCTCACCAGGGACAGGGGTGACAGATACGCAGTATTTT. This translates into CASSPGTGVTDTQYF. The chain carries TRBV18 and TRBJ2-3, with 10 bases matching TRBD1. The CDR3 runs to 15 residues. Per the germline V gene, CDR1 is KGHSH and CDR2 is LQKENI. V lost 2 bases and J lost 3; bases outside the gene matches: 2.

This clonotype was counted between two and nine times. This sequence joins TRBV11-2 and TRBJ2-7, with D unresolved. CDR3 length: 13 residues. V gave up 2 bases and J gave up 5 bases, with 10 bases separating them. Germline V gives CDR1 SGHAT, CDR2 FQNNGV. The CDR3 sequence is CASSLPPLHEQYF. The CDR3 DNA reads as TGTGCCAGCAGCTTACCCCCTCTCCACGAGCAGTACTTC.

As regards this clonotype: Being one base from a much bigger clone, this may be a read error. The rearrangement joins TRBV12-3 or TRBV12-4 to TRBJ2-5, with 15 bases aligning to TRBD2. This CDR3 spans 17 amino acids. CDR3 nucleotides: TGTGCCAGCAGTCTGGGGACTAGCGGGGGGTGGGAAGAGACCCAGCACTTC. This sequence encodes CASSLGTSGGWEETQHF.

The rearrangement links TRBV6-6 to TRBJ2-3; perhaps D is TRBD1 or TRBD2 (5 bases each). Germline V gene data show CDR1 as MNHNY and CDR2 as SVGAGI (reference sequence). Trimming left V 8 bases short and J 2 bases short, with 17 bases between. The length of the CDR3 is 15 residues. CDR3 sequence reads: CASAGADTLTDTQYF. CDR3 DNA: TGTGCCAGCGCCGGGGCAGACACACTCACAGATACGCAGTATTTT.

The genes are TRBV14 and TRBJ2-2, with D perhaps matching TRBD1 (5 bases). The CDR3 consists of 12 residues. V lost 9 bases to trimming and J lost 4 bases, with 9 bases between them. Germline assignment: CDR1 SGHDN and CDR2 FVKESK. CDR3 bases: TGTGCCAGTACCACAGGCACCGGGGAGCTGTTTTTT. Translated, it gives CASTTGTGELFF. The full variable domain, rest sourced from reference TRBV14 and TRBJ2-2, is EAGVTQFPSHSVIEKGQTVTLRCDPISGHDNLYWYRRVMGKEIKFLLHFVKESKQDESGMPNNRFLAERTGGTYSTLKVQPAELEDSGVYFCASTTGTGELFFGEGSRLTVL.

In its sample, this clonotype was seen once. The chain combines TRBV12-3 or TRBV12-4 with TRBJ1-5; 9 nucleotides agree with TRBD1. The junction had 10 bases not matched to a gene; V was cut back by 10 bases and J by 6 bases. The CDR3 runs 14 residues. CDR3 in DNA: TGTGCCACATACCTACAGGGGGCTAGTCAGCCCCAGCATTTT. Translation: CATYLQGASQPQHF.

This clonotype was picked up a small number of times. The chain carries TRBV20-1 and TRBJ1-6; TRBD1 aligns across 12 bases. Unmatched junction bases numbered 11, after V lost 4 bases and J lost 7 bases. Germline assignment: CDR1 DFQATT and CDR2 SNEGSKA (reference sequence). CDR3 length equals 17 residues. The CDR3, as DNA: TGCAGTGCTAAGGGACAGGGGGCGCTTGGATCGAATTCACCCCTCCACTTT. This gives the protein CSAKGQGALGSNSPLHF.

The V call is TRBV12-5, the J call TRBJ2-1; no clear D. CDR1 and CDR2 (germline): LGHNT, FRNRAP. The CDR3 totals 15 residues. Trimming removed 0 bases at V and 4 bases at J, with 10 bases between. The CDR3 loop is CASGLVVVEYNEQFF. Here the CDR3 DNA reads TGTGCTAGTGGTTTGGTAGTGGTAGAATACAATGAGCAGTTCTTC.

This clonotype was seen more than once but under ten times. The chain is built from TRBV7-2 and TRBJ2-3, with a weak D call TRBD2 (6 bases). In germline, CDR1 is SGHTA, CDR2 FQGNSA. Trimming left V 4 bases short and J 2 bases short, with 10 bases between. This CDR3 comprises 14 residues. The chain's CDR3 is CASSSGGNTDTQYF. The DNA for the CDR3 is TGTGCCAGCAGCTCCGGGGGAAACACAGATACGCAGTATTTT.

About this clonotype: It may be a read error: a sequence one base away is much more abundant. The rearrangement links TRBV4-3 to TRBJ2-7; 10 bases map to TRBD2. Germline V gene lookup returns CDR1 LGHNA and CDR2 YSLEER. The CDR3 spans 20 residues. V shed 0 bases, J shed 7 bases, and the junction held 21 bases outside the gene matches. CDR3 sequence reads: CASSQDSPRTSGGGYNEQYF. For the CDR3, the DNA is TGCGCCAGCAGCCAAGATTCCCCCCGGACTAGCGGAGGGGGTTACAATGAGCAGTACTTC.

The chain couples TRBV4-3 to TRBJ1-4; possible D gene TRBD1, 5 bases. Germline CDR1 reads LGHNA; CDR2 reads YSLEER. This CDR3 is 15 amino acids long. V lost 0 bases to trimming and J lost 7 bases, with 12 bases between them. For the CDR3, the DNA is TGCGCCAGCAGCCAAGATCCAGGGTCAAGTGAAAAACTGTTTTTT. This translates into CASSQDPGSSEKLFF.

This clonotype has just one count. The chain is built from TRBV10-3 and TRBJ2-7; a possible D gene is TRBD1 (5 bases). V lost 2 bases, J lost 12 bases, and 11 bases lay in between. The CDR3 covers 11 residues. The germline CDR1 and CDR2 sequences are ENHRY and SYGVKD. The CDR3 DNA sequence: TGTGCCATCAGTGAGGGAGATAGGGGGTACTTC. This gives the protein CAISEGDRGYF.

In its sample, this clonotype was seen a few times. The chain uses TRBV7-2 and TRBJ2-6, with 9 positions matching TRBD1. The CDR3 has 16 residues. Germline values: CDR1 SGHTA, CDR2 FQGNSA. V shed 8 bases, J shed 0 bases, and the junction held 5 bases outside the gene matches. The CDR3: CASGSTGGSGANVLTF. CDR3 nucleotides: TGTGCCAGCGGTTCGACAGGGGGCTCTGGGGCCAACGTCCTGACTTTC.

This clonotype was detected a few times. The V gene is TRBV6-2 or TRBV6-3, the J gene TRBJ1-1; TRBD1 is a possible D gene (6 bases). Between the trimmed V and J ends, which lost 5 bases and 0 bases, there was a span of 19 bases. CDR3 length: 17 residues. The germline CDR1 and CDR2 sequences are MNHEY and SVGEGT. The CDR3 DNA reads TGTGCCAGCAGTACCCAAGGCGGACAGCTCATGAACACTGAAGCTTTCTTT. Its translation: CASSTQGGQLMNTEAFF.

The chain links TRBV20-1 to TRBJ1-5; the D is unclear. CDR1 is DFQATT, CDR2 SNEGSKA, per germline (reference sequence). V lost 0 bases and J lost 2, with 14 bases in between. The CDR3 contains 16 residues. CDR3 protein: CSARDQGRPGNQPQHF. CDR3 bases: TGCAGTGCTAGAGATCAAGGGAGGCCGGGCAATCAGCCCCAGCATTTT.

The rearrangement joins TRBV11-3 to TRBJ2-5; 8 bases line up with TRBD1. Trimming removed 2 bases from V and 3 bases from J; junction bases left unmatched: 8. This CDR3 contains 16 residues. Germline CDR1 and CDR2: SGHNT and YENEEA. The DNA of the CDR3 is TGTGCCAGCAGCTTACGGACAGGGAGCTTAGAAGAGACCCAGTACTTC. Translated: CASSLRTGSLEETQYF.

This clonotype was counted a few times. This chain joins TRBV4-3 and TRBJ2-5; unclear D gene. From germline, CDR1 is LGHNA and CDR2 YSLEER. The V end was cut by 1 base, the J end by 4 bases, with 7 bases between. The CDR3 covers 13 residues. CDR3 sequence: CASSQVTGETQYF. The DNA for the CDR3 is TGCGCCAGCAGCCAAGTGACGGGAGAGACCCAGTACTTC.

The V call is TRBV25-1, the J call TRBJ1-5; the D is unclear. Trimming stripped 3 bases from V and 3 bases from J, with 9 bases between. Germline V gives CDR1 MGHDK, CDR2 SYGVNS. The CDR3 contains 14 residues. The DNA for the CDR3 is TGTGCCAGCAGTGAGGGAGGGTTCAATCAGCCCCAGCATTTT. This translates into CASSEGGFNQPQHF.

This sequence joins TRBV6-1 and TRBJ2-1; 10 bases agree with TRBD2. The trim removed 1 base at V and 4 bases at J, leaving 13 bases unmatched. Germline values: CDR1 MNHNS, CDR2 SASEGT. The CDR3 is 19 amino acids. For the CDR3, the DNA is TGTGCCAGCAGTGAAGACAGGGGTTTAGCGGGAGGAACGTACAATGAGCAGTTCTTC. It translates to CASSEDRGLAGGTYNEQFF.

Note on this clonotype: This may stem from a read error, because a much larger clone lies one nucleotide away. V and J are TRBV29-1 and TRBJ2-6, with a weak D call TRBD2 (6 bases). Germline V gene lookup returns CDR1 SQVTM and CDR2 ANQGSEA. CDR3 length equals 14 residues. CDR3 residues: CSAITSSGASVLTF. DNA for the CDR3: TGCAGCGCAATCACTAGCTCTGGGGCCAGCGTCCTGACTTTC.

The DNA for the CDR3 is TGCGCCAGCAGCTCCCCAGGGTTGGGCGAAAAACTGTTTTTT. The encoded protein is CASSSPGLGEKLFF. The chain recombines TRBV5-1 with TRBJ1-4, with D possibly matching TRBD1 (5 bases). Looked up from germline, CDR1 is SGHRS and CDR2 is YFSETQ. This CDR3 contains 14 residues. Trimming cost V 3 bases and J 8 bases, with 14 bases left between them.